This record concerns one TCR beta chain sequence. The antigen it binds to is not known. Base quality data are lacking; no much larger clone is found one base away. Other DNA variants within this sample encode the same CDR3. The source of the sample is a study of blood T cell repertoires in COVID-19 (dated by TCRdb to about 2020). Study-wide context: Samples covering the acute and convalescent phases of COVID-19 were provided by collaborators in the United States, Italy and Spain. The prospective study material was composed of cDNA or gDNA derived from T cells, B-cell-depleted T cells, or PBMCs. The dataset comprised deeply sampled blood TCRbeta repertoires from subjects exposed to, actively infected with, or recovered from COVID-19. A freely available public database, intended as a resource for researchers studying the immune response to SARS-CoV-2, is where the repertoires were released. The samples were drawn from the first 160 participants of the ongoing ImmuneRACE study and from over a thousand subjects provided by 6 global collaborators. Nearly every sample came with metadata listing a de-identified subject ID, COVID-19 status, age in years and sex. Where HLA class I and class II types were available, the types were taken from metadata supplied by the sample provider, not from assay-based typing.

The immunoSEQ Assay, a bias-controlled multiplex PCR, was used to amplify TCRbeta CDR3 regions from genomic DNA. As for the original processing: Within the assay, amplification of reference gene primers was used to estimate how many nucleated cells each sample contained. Sequence reads were collapsed and filtered to measure the absolute abundance of every unique TCRbeta CDR3 rearrangement. For each sample, productive Simpson clonality was calculated as the square root of Simpson's diversity index across productive rearrangements. This immuneACCESS table, as held by TCRdb, lists in-frame sequences with V and J called but not all clones. Of the missing ones, under half trace to an unresolved V gene in checked studies; the others have no known cause. V and J calls and clone size follow that table, whereas D and trimming were derived from the DNA. Counted in this sample were roughly 200,000 clones; approximately 92% of them appeared once. The ten largest clones represent 0.5% to 0.65% of the sample.

Beyond this particular receptor, the publication reports: The quantity of clinical and demographic metadata differed by source and by participant and was supplied without curation.

Collaborating institutions collected whole blood in K2EDTA tubes following their own protocols. For TCRbeta analysis, collaborators shipped samples as frozen whole blood, isolated PBMCs, or DNA extracted from either of those sample types. Per the germline V gene (reference sequence), LGHDT is the CDR1 and YNNKEL is the CDR2. The V end loses 0 bases and the J end loses 1 base, and a stretch of 4 bases separates them. CDR3 length: 15 amino acids, cysteine to phenylalanine. Only CDR3 DNA remains: 45 bases, in frame from the first base. The sequenced sample consisted of peripheral blood. This chain is built from TRBV3-1 (or the pseudogene TRBV3-2) and TRBJ2-6; the D gene is not confidently resolved. The receptor comes from a man in his forties or fifties with acute or convalescent COVID-19. Here is the DNA: TGTGCCAGCAGCCAAGACCTATCTGGGGCCAACGTCCTGACTTTC. It codes for CASSQDLSGANVLTF.